The T cell receptor (beta chain) described here comes from a study of blood T cell repertoires in COVID-19. This CDR3 comprises 15 residues. V dropped 3 bases and J dropped 2; count of bases not matched to a gene: 7. Germline CDR1 MNHEY, CDR2 SMNVEV (reference sequence). Data came from immunoSEQ multiplex PCR; TCRdb stores just in-frame clones and leaves some out. This table has 250,000 to 350,000 clones, almost 90% appearing once. The chain links TRBV27 to TRBJ2-7; 7 bases are a match to TRBD1. Sequencing used peripheral blood. This TCR was recovered from a woman aged 25 to 45 with COVID-19, enrolled during active disease. CDR3 in amino acids: CASSFSPTGTYEQYF. In DNA form, the CDR3 reads TGTGCCAGCAGTTTCTCCCCGACAGGGACCTACGAGCAGTACTTC.